This T cell receptor beta chain was identified in a study of sequential checkpoint blockade in melanoma (dated by TCRdb to between 2018 and 2021). In terms of the full investigation: Patients were assigned by 1:1 randomization to either first-line nivolumab followed by ipilimumab (arm A) or ipilimumab followed by nivolumab (arm B). Both trial sequences were followed by maintenance nivolumab. The paper's findings and limits, for the study overall: The response-prediction model combining TCR metrics and mutation burden needs validation in larger, independent patient cohorts.

As for this clone: The clone's antigen remains unknown. Base-call qualities are not available, and no considerably larger clone is one nucleotide away.

TCRbeta CDR3 regions were immunosequenced from genomic DNA with the immunoSEQ Assay. Genomic DNA was amplified by bias-controlled multiplex PCR before high-throughput sequencing. The original pipeline was this. To quantify the absolute abundance of each unique TCRbeta CDR3 region, the sequences were collapsed and filtered. Clonality was defined as 1 minus Pielou's evenness and was calculated using productive rearrangements only. Clones with significantly greater frequencies in on-treatment versus baseline samples were identified using a previously published method. Not all clones reach the TCRdb copy of this immuneACCESS table, which keeps in-frame sequences only. Checked studies attribute under half of the gap to unresolved V genes and leave the rest unexplained. D and trimming come from the DNA, and the V and J calls and clone size come from that table. The sample yields around 22,000 clones; 55% to 70% were counted once. The ten largest clones represent approximately 18% of the sample.

From the germline V gene, CDR1 is SNHLY and CDR2 is FYNNEI. Between the V and J ends, shortened by 6 bases and 1 base respectively, the junction contains 12 bases. The CDR3 starts with the cysteine, ends with the phenylalanine, and has 14 residues. Only the CDR3 DNA is retained, 42 bases long and in frame from the first base. The sample's treatment or condition label, decoded: randomized to nivolumab then ipilimumab (arm A) or the reverse (arm B). None of the trial patients had been given prior DNA-damaging chemotherapy. On a FACS Aria II flow cytometer, live CD3+CD8+ cells that were negative for CD19 and CD56 were sorted from thawed PBMCs. Samples came from patients with melanoma in CheckMate 064, a randomized, open-label phase II trial of sequential checkpoint blockade. Peripheral blood mononuclear cells were obtained through leukapheresis, purified using Ficoll-Paque, and frozen in human serum containing approximately 10% DMSO. Right after sorting, the blood CD3+CD8+ cells were verified to be >98% pure, and DNA extraction followed.

The starting material was CD8+ T cells sorted from blood (inferred from file names), obtained from a patient given nivolumab and ipilimumab in sequence. This TCR derives from a human donor with melanoma. The chain uses TRBV2 and TRBJ1-1, with TRBD1 tentatively as D gene (5 bases match). The DNA sequence reads TGTGCCAGCAGGAGGGGAGGGGCGAACACTGAAGCTTTCTTT. Its coded protein is CASRRGGANTEAFF.